Following are 8 T cell receptor beta chains from one sample sequenced in a study of CD8+ T cells in alopecia areata. Isolated RNA was reverse transcribed into cDNA used as the sequencing template. Assay used: immunoSEQ multiplex PCR; TCRdb lists only in-frame clones, some missing. The sample has roughly 250,000 clones; roughly two thirds are singletons. Sample: CD4+ T cells sorted from blood, taken at week 0. Every receptor here comes from a human donor with alopecia areata.

The chain uses TRBV29-1 and TRBJ2-3; D is ambiguous. This CDR3 has 13 residues. V was cut by 1 base and J by 0 bases, with 5 bases left in between. In germline, CDR1 is SQVTM, CDR2 ANQGSEA. CDR3: CSVEVESTDTQYF. The CDR3 bases are TGCAGCGTTGAAGTGGAAAGCACAGATACGCAGTATTTT.

The rearrangement uses TRBV15 and TRBJ2-1; 9 bases match TRBD2. V was clipped by 3 bases and J by 9 bases; unmatched bases: 12. This CDR3 is built from 16 residues. Per germline, CDR1 LNHNV and CDR2 YYDKDF (reference sequence). In DNA, the CDR3 is TGTGCCACCAGCAGGGCTGCCGGGACTAGCTGGGGTGAGCAGTTCTTC. Translated: CATSRAAGTSWGEQFF.

V gene TRBV30 combines with J gene TRBJ2-7; 7 nucleotides align to TRBD1. Germline loops: CDR1 GTSNPN, CDR2 SVGIG (reference sequence). J gave up 0 bases and V 2 bases, and 7 bases lay outside the gene matches. The CDR3 extends over 15 amino acids. CDR3 nucleotide sequence: TGTGCCTGGAGTAGACCCGGGACAGACTCCTACGAGCAGTACTTC. It codes for CAWSRPGTDSYEQYF.

This clone was seen at least ten times. The chain couples TRBV6-5 to TRBJ1-4; the match to TRBD1 covers 8 bases. Germline V gene sequence: CDR1 MNHEY, CDR2 SVGAGI. The CDR3 extends over 15 amino acids. V dropped 0 bases and J dropped 8; count of bases not matched to a gene: 5. Written as DNA, the CDR3 is TGTGCCAGCAGTTACTCGTACAGGGGGGAAGAAAAACTGTTTTTT. Translated, it gives CASSYSYRGEEKLFF.

The V call is TRBV13, the J call TRBJ2-1, with D perhaps matching TRBD2 (6 bases). CDR1 and CDR2 from the germline V gene are PRHDT and FYEKMQ (reference sequence). V lost 5 bases to trimming and J lost 3 bases, with 14 bases between them. The CDR3 is 15 residues long. In DNA, the CDR3 is TGTGCCAGCAGCCACCCTCGGGGGAGCTACAATGAGCAGTTCTTC. Its protein product is CASSHPRGSYNEQFF.

The chain has TRBV7-3 and TRBJ2-2; the D is unclear. This CDR3 is 14 amino acids long. Germline V lookup: CDR1 SGHTA, CDR2 FQGTGA. Trimming pared 5 bases from V and 7 bases from J, leaving 14 bases between. CDR3 amino acids: CASSINVVVGELFF. The CDR3 nucleotides read TGTGCCAGCAGCATTAACGTTGTAGTCGGGGAGCTGTTTTTT. Based on the CDR3 plus reference TRBV7-3 and TRBJ2-2, the full variable domain is GAGVSQTPSNKVTEKGKYVELRCDPISGHTALYWYRQSLGQGPEFLIYFQGTGAADDSGLPNDRFFAVRPEGSVSTLKIQRTERGDSAVYLCASSINVVVGELFFGEGSRLTVL.

This chain's CDR3 is CASRIFGMGNTIYF. The CDR3 DNA reads TGTGCCAGCAGGATTTTCGGGATGGGAAACACCATATATTTT. J is TRBJ1-3 and V is TRBV5-4; D is uncertain. CDR3 length: 14 amino acids. V lost 5 bases, J lost 4 bases, and 13 bases lay in between. Germline CDR1 is SGHNT and CDR2 is YYREEE (reference sequence).

This clone was seen a handful of times. The CDR3 region has the DNA TGCAGCGTGAAGGGACAGGGGGAACCCCAGCATTTT. The encoded protein is CSVKGQGEPQHF. The V call is TRBV29-1, the J call TRBJ1-5; 11 bases are a match to TRBD1. The V and J ends lost 6 bases and 10 bases, in that order; junction bases with no gene match: 5. Germline CDR1 is SQVTM and CDR2 is ANQGSEA. This CDR3 is built from 12 residues.